This T cell receptor beta chain was profiled in a study of T-cell reconstitution after alpha-beta-depleted transplantation in children. This clonotype occurred a few times. Its target is not known. Preparation of the TCRbeta library used unique molecular identifiers. Using its own MiXCR run on the PCR reads, TCRdb lists one record per CDR3 protein. The sample has 500,000 or so distinct CDR3 sequences; about an eighth are singletons. General observations from the study: One year post-transplant, T-cell counts and diversity were largely derived from T cells produced anew. Where alpha-beta T cells came from about two months after transplant was reportedly several hundred expanded graft clones.

Deletions cut 4 bases from V and 0 bases from J, with 12 bases between. There are 15 residues in the CDR3. Germline CDR1 SGHTA, CDR2 FQGNSA. The TCR was taken from a female patient aged 2-10 years who had a stem cell transplant for aplastic anemia, so the T cells may come from the graft donor. The chain joins TRBV7-2 to TRBJ1-2; D uncertain. The input for sequencing was PBMCs, mostly from graft donor cells, taken 180 days after TCRalphabeta/CD19-depleted stem cell transplant. The CDR3 nucleotides are TGTGCCAGCAGCTGGCCATGGACGGCTAACTATGGCTACACCTTC. It is translated as CASSWPWTANYGYTF.